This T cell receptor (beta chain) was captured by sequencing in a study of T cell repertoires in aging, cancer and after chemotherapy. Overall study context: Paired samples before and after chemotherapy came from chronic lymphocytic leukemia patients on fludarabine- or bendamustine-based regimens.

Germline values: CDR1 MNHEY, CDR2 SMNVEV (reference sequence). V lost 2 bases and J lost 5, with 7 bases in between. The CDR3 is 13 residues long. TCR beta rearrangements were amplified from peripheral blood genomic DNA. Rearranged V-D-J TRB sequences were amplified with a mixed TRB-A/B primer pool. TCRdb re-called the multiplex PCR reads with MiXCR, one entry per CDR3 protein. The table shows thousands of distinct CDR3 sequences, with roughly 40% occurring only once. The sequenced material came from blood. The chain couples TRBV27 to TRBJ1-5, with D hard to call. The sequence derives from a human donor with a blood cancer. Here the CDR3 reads CASSLKGHQPQHF. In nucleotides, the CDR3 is TGTGCCAGCAGTTTAAAAGGTCATCAGCCCCAGCATTTT.